Below, 12 T cell receptor beta chains from the same sample are listed, as sequenced in a study of STAT3 mutations in large granular lymphocyte leukemia. The study, taken as a whole, reports: Every T-LGLL patient had at least one immunodominant TCRbeta clonotype.

Assay: immunoSEQ multiplex PCR; the TCRdb copy retains only in-frame clones and omits some. The table has about 15,000 clones, approximately 85% seen once. Their recognized antigens are unknown. The sequenced material came from peripheral blood mononuclear cells. These receptors originate from a man aged 45 to 65 with T-cell large granular lymphocyte leukemia. Some clones in this sample may be carry-over from other donors' samples.

The chain joins TRBV28 to TRBJ2-1; D is uncertain. The V gene's germline CDR1 is MDHEN and CDR2 SYDVKM. The CDR3 length is 15 residues. The V gene lost 5 bases and the J gene lost 1 base, with 12 bases spanning the gap. The CDR3 region is CASSNSVPSYNEQFF. The CDR3 nucleotides are TGTGCCAGCAGTAATTCAGTCCCGTCCTACAATGAGCAGTTCTTC.

This clone was recorded a few times. The chain has TRBV7-9 and TRBJ2-1; tentative D call: TRBD2 (5 bases). V was clipped by 5 bases and J by 7 bases, with 15 bases between them. This CDR3 contains 14 residues. The germline V gene has CDR1 SEHNR and CDR2 FQNEAQ (reference sequence). CDR3 DNA: TGTGCCAGCAGCGCGCCGGGGAGTCGAAATGAGCAGTTCTTC. It translates to CASSAPGSRNEQFF.

This clone is labeled as medium-sized (0.01 to 0.1%). This chain links TRBV4-1 with TRBJ1-1; D not certain. The V and J ends lost 0 bases and 8 bases respectively, with 10 bases between them. This CDR3 is built from 13 residues. Germline V CDR1 and CDR2: MGHRA, YSYEKL. As DNA, the CDR3 is TGCGCCAGCAGCCAAGAATTCTCCCGGGAAGCTTTCTTT. As protein: CASSQEFSREAFF.

The V gene is TRBV9, the J gene TRBJ2-3, with D tentatively TRBD1 (5 bases). Germline CDR1 and CDR2: SGDLS and YYNGEE. Trimming left V 0 bases short and J 0 bases short, with 5 bases between. CDR3 size: 14 residues. The CDR3 coding sequence is TGTGCCAGCAGCGTAGGACAGAGCACAGATACGCAGTATTTT. It is translated as CASSVGQSTDTQYF.

This clone has just one count. V is TRBV7-9 and J is TRBJ2-1; TRBD2 agrees at 7 bases. Germline assignment: CDR1 SEHNR and CDR2 FQNEAQ (reference sequence). CDR3 length: 15 amino acids. Germline trimming cut 4 bases from V and 8 bases from J; bases unmatched to any gene: 11. CDR3 in DNA: TGTGCCAGCAGCTCGGGACTATTTTTAGCGGATGAGCAGTTCTTC. Its protein product is CASSSGLFLADEQFF.

This chain joins TRBV29-1 and TRBJ2-1, with unresolved D. The CDR3 contains 15 residues. In germline, CDR1 is SQVTM, CDR2 ANQGSEA. Trimming shortened V by 6 bases and J by 7 bases, and 22 bases separated the two germline ends. CDR3 protein: CSVQLGSVVRNEQFF. For the CDR3, the DNA is TGCAGCGTCCAGCTCGGTTCGGTAGTTAGGAATGAGCAGTTCTTC.

This rearrangement joins TRBV28 to TRBJ2-1, with 16 bases lining up with TRBD2. The CDR3 has 16 residues. Germline loops: CDR1 MDHEN, CDR2 SYDVKM. The junction had 6 bases not matched to a gene; V was cut back by 5 bases and J by 8 bases. The chain's CDR3 is CASSPPGLAGGDEQFF. CDR3 DNA: TGTGCCAGCAGTCCTCCGGGACTAGCGGGAGGGGATGAGCAGTTCTTC.

The chain links TRBV5-1 to TRBJ2-4, with 12 bases identical to TRBD1. CDR1 and CDR2 (germline): SGHRS, YFSETQ. The CDR3 is 15 amino acids. J gave up 8 bases and V 5 bases, and 8 bases lay outside the gene matches. The DNA of the CDR3 is TGCGCCAGCAGGGGACAGGGGGCAGGGACTGACATTCAGTACTTC. It codes for CASRGQGAGTDIQYF.

This chain links TRBV5-1 with TRBJ2-3; 8 bases map to TRBD2. J lost 1 base, V lost 5 bases, and 6 bases had no gene match. Looked up from germline, CDR1 is SGHRS and CDR2 is YFSETQ. The length of the CDR3 is 15 residues. This chain's CDR3 is CASRRGRMGTDTQYF. CDR3 nucleotide sequence: TGCGCCAGCAGGCGCGGGAGGATGGGCACAGATACGCAGTATTTT.

The rearrangement uses TRBV4-2 and TRBJ2-7; D uncertain. This CDR3 is 15 amino acids long. The germline V and J ends were trimmed by 4 bases and 3 bases, with 16 bases remaining between them. Germline V CDR1 and CDR2: LGHNA, YNFKEQ. In DNA, the CDR3 is TGTGCCAGCAGCCCCCGGGCCTCCGGAGACTACGAGCAGTACTTC. Its protein is CASSPRASGDYEQYF.

CDR3 in amino acids: CASSIGGARLETQYF. Here the CDR3 DNA reads TGTGCCAGTAGTATTGGAGGGGCTAGACTGGAGACCCAGTACTTC. The J gene is TRBJ2-5, the V gene TRBV19; D is perhaps TRBD2 (6 bases). The CDR3 is 15 residues long. Germline loops: CDR1 LNHDA, CDR2 SQIVND (reference sequence). Trimming took 3 bases from V and 5 from J, leaving 16 bases between them.

In its sample, this clone was seen once. The chain carries TRBV7-2 and TRBJ2-3, with 7 bases aligning to TRBD1. CDR1 and CDR2 from the germline V gene are SGHTA and FQGNSA. This CDR3 has 12 amino acids. The trim removed 5 bases at V and 11 bases at J, leaving 7 bases unmatched. The CDR3 bases are TGTGCCAGCAGCCAACAGGGGATAGAGCAGTATTTT. Translated: CASSQQGIEQYF.